The clone carrying this TCR beta chain has just a few counts. Its target is unknown. TCRdb used MiXCR to reprocess the reads, holding one entry per CDR3 protein. The table shows about 920,000 distinct CDR3 sequences, with around 30% occurring only once. The record originates from a study of T cell repertoires in cytomegalovirus infection. Overall study context: A matching HLA type, together with CMV infection, was signaled by public TCR beta signatures. Points from the study as a whole: The ex vivo response was dominated by HLA-C-restricted CMV-specific TCR beta clonotypes.

The sample consisted of cultured CD8+ T cells from PBMCs, taken from culture after CMV antigen stimulation. The receptor was isolated from a human donor in good health (CMV status not recorded). Some clones in this sample may be carry-over from other donors' samples.

CDR3 bases: TGCGCCAGCAGCTTGGGGTCCCGGCGGGAAGCTTTCTTT. Translated: CASSLGSRREAFF. The J gene is TRBJ1-1, the V gene TRBV5-1; D gene unclear. The CDR3 is 13 residues long. V gave up 0 bases and J gave up 8 bases, with 11 bases separating them. Germline CDR1 reads SGHRS; CDR2 reads YFSETQ.